This paragraph reports one T cell receptor beta chain. Its matching antigen is unknown. The sample is drawn from a study of T cell responses to AZD1222 COVID-19 vaccine. General study findings and limits: AZD1222 recipients seropositive at baseline numbered only five or six. Repertoires in all cases were sampled only once the peak T cell response had passed.

The ends were cut back, 3 bases at V and 5 bases at J, with 12 bases in the middle. The germline V gene has CDR1 SGHRS and CDR2 YFSETQ. CDR3 size: 13 residues. TCRdb's copy holds only in-frame clones and misses some; the assay was immunoSEQ multiplex PCR. The sample lists about 120,000 clones, around 90% occurring once. The sequence was collected from an adult who received the MenACWY meningococcal vaccine as a control. The sample was peripheral blood, taken 28 days after the second dose of the MenACWY control vaccine. This chain links TRBV5-1 with TRBJ2-7; a weak D match, TRBD1 (6 bases). CDR3 DNA: TGCGCCAGCAGCTCAACAGGGTTTGACGAGCAGTACGTC. This translates into CASSSTGFDEQYV.